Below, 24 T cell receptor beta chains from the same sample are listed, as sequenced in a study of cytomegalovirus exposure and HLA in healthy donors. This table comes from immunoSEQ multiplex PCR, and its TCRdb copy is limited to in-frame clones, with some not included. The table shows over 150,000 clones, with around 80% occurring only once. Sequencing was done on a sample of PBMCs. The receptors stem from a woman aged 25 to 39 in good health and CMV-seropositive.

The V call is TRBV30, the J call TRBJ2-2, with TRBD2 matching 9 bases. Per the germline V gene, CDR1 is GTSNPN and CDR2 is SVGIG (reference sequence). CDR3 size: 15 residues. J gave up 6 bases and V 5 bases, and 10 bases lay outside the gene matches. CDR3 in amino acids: CAWVPVGGRAGELFF. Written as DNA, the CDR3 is TGTGCCTGGGTCCCGGTTGGCGGGAGGGCCGGGGAGCTGTTTTTT.

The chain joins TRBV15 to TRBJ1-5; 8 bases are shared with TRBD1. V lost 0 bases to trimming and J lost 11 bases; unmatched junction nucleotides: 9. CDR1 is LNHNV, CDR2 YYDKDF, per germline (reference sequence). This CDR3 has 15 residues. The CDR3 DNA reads TGTGCCACCAGCAGAGAAGGACAGGGTCTTTTGACCCAGCATTTT. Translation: CATSREGQGLLTQHF.

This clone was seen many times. CDR3: CASSLLAGSYEQYF. The DNA for the CDR3 is TGTGCCAGCAGTCTACTAGCGGGCTCCTACGAGCAGTACTTC. The chain combines TRBV27 with TRBJ2-7; the match to TRBD2 covers 9 bases. Germline CDR1 MNHEY, CDR2 SMNVEV (reference sequence). After removal of 5 bases from V and 0 bases from J, the junction contained 2 bases not matched to a gene. The CDR3 is made up of 14 amino acids.

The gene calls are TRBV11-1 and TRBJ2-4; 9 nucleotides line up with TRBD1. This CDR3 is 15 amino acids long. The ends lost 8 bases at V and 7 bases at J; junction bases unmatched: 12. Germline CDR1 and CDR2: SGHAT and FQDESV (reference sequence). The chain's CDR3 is CASVGGDRASNIQYF. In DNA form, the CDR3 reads TGTGCCAGCGTTGGGGGGGACAGGGCAAGCAACATTCAGTACTTC.

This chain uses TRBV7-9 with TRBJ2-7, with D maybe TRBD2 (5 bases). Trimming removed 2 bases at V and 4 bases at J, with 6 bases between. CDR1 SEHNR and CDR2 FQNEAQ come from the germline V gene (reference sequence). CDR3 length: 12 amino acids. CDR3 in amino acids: CASSLWEYEQYF. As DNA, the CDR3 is TGTGCCAGCAGCTTATGGGAGTACGAGCAGTACTTC.

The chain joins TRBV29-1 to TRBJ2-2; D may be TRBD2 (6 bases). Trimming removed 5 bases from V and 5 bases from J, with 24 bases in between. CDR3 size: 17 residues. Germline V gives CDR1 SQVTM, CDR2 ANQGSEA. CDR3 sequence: CSVNRGGQGTRTGELFF. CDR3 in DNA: TGCAGCGTTAATCGAGGAGGGCAGGGTACGAGGACCGGGGAGCTGTTTTTT.

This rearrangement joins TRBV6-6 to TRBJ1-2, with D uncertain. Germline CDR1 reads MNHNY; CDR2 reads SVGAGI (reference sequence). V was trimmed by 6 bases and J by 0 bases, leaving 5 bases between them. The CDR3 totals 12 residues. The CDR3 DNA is TGTGCCAGCAGGCGGACTAACTATGGCTACACCTTC. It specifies CASRRTNYGYTF.

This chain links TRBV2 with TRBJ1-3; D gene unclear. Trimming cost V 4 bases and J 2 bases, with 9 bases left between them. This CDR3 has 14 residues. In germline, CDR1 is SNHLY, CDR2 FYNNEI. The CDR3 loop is CASSGSHAGNTIYF. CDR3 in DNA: TGTGCCAGCAGTGGGAGTCATGCTGGAAACACCATATATTTT.

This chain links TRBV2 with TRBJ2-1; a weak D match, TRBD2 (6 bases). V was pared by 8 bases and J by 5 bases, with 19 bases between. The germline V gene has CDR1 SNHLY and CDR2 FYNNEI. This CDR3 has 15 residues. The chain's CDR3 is CASSLRETVNNEQFF. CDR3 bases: TGTGCCAGCTCTCTTCGGGAGACAGTAAACAATGAGCAGTTCTTC.

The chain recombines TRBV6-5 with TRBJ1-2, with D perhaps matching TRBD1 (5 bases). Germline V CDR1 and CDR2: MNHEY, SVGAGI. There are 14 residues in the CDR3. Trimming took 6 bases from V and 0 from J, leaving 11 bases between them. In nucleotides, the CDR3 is TGTGCCAGCAGGGACTACAGGCCTAACTATGGCTACACCTTC. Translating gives CASRDYRPNYGYTF.

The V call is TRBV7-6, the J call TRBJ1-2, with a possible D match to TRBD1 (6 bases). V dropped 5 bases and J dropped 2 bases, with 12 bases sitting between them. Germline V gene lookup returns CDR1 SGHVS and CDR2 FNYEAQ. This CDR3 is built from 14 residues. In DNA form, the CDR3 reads TGTGCCAGCAGCCTCTTTACAGGGAACTATGGCTACACCTTC. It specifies CASSLFTGNYGYTF.

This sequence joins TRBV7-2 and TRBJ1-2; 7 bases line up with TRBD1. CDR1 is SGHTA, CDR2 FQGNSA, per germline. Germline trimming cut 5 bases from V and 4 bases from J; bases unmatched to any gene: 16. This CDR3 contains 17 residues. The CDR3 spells CASSQTGQSVDRYGYTF. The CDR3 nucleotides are TGTGCCAGCAGCCAAACGGGACAGTCCGTAGACCGCTATGGCTACACCTTC.

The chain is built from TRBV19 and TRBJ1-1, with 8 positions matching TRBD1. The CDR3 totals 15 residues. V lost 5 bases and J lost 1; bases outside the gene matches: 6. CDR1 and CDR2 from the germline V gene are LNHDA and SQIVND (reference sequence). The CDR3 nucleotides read TGTGCCAGTAGTTTCGGACAGGGCGGGAACACTGAAGCTTTCTTT. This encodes CASSFGQGGNTEAFF.

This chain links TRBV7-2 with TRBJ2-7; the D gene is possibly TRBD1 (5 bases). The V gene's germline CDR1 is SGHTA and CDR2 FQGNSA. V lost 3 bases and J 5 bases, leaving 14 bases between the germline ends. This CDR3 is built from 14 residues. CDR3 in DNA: TGTGCCAGCAGCTTCGGCCAGGGAAGAGACGAGCAGTACTTC. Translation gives CASSFGQGRDEQYF.

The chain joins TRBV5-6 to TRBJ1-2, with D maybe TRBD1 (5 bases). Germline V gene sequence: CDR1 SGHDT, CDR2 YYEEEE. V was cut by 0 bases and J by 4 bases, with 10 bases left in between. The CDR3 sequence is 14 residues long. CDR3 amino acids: CASSLGREVYGYTF. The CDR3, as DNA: TGTGCCAGCAGCTTGGGCAGGGAGGTCTATGGCTACACCTTC.

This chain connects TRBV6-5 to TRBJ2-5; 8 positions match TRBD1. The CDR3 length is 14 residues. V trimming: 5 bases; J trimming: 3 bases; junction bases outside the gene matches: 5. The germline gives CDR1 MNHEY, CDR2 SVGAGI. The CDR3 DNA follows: TGTGCCAGCAGTCAGGACAGGGTGGAAGAGACCCAGTACTTC. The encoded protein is CASSQDRVEETQYF.

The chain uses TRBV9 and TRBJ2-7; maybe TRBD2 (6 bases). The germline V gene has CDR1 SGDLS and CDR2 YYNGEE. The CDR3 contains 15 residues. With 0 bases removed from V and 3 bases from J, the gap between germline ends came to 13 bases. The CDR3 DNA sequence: TGTGCCAGCAGCGTAGGGGGCGGGGAGATCTACGAGCAGTACTTC. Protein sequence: CASSVGGGEIYEQYF.

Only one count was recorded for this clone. CDR3 loop: CASSLEGLARGDTQYF. The CDR3 nucleotides read TGTGCCAGCAGCTTAGAGGGACTAGCGCGAGGGGATACGCAGTATTTT. The chain recombines TRBV7-9 with TRBJ2-3, with 10 bases matching TRBD2. The junction had 7 bases not matched to a gene; V was cut back by 1 base and J by 6 bases. The CDR3 extends over 16 amino acids. CDR1 SEHNR and CDR2 FQNEAQ come from the germline V gene (reference sequence).

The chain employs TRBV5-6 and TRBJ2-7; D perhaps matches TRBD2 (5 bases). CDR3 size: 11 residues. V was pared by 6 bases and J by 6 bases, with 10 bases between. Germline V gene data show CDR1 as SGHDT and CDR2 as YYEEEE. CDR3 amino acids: CASTSGSEQYF. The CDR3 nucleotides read TGTGCCAGCACCAGTGGGAGCGAGCAGTACTTC.

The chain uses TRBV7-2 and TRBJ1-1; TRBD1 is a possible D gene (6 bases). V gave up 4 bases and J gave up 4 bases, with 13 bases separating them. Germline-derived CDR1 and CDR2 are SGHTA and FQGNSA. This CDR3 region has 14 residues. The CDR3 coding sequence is TGTGCCAGCAGCTCTTATACAGGGCGCACTGAAGCTTTCTTT. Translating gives CASSSYTGRTEAFF.

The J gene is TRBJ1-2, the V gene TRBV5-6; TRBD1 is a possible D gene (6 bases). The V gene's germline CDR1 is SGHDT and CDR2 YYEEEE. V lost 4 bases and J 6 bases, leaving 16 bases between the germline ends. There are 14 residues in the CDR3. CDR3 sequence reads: CASSLSAGEDGYTF. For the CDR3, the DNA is TGTGCCAGCAGCCTCTCGGCAGGGGAAGATGGCTACACCTTC.

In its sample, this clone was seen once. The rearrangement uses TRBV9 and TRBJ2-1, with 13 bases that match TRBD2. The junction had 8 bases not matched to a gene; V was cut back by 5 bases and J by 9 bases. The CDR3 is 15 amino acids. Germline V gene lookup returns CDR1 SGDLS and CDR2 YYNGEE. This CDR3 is CASRLGLAGEGEQFF. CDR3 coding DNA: TGTGCCAGCAGGCTCGGACTAGCGGGAGAGGGTGAGCAGTTCTTC.

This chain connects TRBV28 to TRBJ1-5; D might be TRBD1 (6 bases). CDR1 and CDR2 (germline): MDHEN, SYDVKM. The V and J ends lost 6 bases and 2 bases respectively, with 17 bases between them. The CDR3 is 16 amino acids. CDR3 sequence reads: CASRRQGPRGNQPQHF. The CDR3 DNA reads TGTGCCAGCAGGCGTCAGGGGCCAAGGGGCAATCAGCCCCAGCATTTT.

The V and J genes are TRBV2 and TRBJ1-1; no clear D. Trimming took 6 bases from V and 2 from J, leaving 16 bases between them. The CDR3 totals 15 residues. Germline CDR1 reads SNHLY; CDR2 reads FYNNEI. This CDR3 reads CASRGMEGANTEAFF. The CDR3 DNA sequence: TGTGCCAGCAGAGGGATGGAGGGTGCCAACACTGAAGCTTTCTTT.